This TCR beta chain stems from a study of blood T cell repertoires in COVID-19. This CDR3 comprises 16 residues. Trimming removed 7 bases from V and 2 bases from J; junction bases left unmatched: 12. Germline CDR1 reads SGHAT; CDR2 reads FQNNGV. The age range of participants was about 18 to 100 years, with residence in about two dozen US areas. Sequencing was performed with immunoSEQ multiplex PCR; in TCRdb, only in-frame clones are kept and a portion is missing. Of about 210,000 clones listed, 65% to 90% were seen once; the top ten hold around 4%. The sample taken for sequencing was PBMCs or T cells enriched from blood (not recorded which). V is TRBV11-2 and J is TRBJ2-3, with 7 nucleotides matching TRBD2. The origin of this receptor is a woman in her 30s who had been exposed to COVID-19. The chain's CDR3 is CASTKTGGTLTDTQYF. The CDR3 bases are TGTGCCAGCACCAAGACCGGGGGGACCCTCACAGATACGCAGTATTTT.